This entry features one T cell receptor (beta chain) sequence. The antigen is unknown. This CDR3 is 14 amino acids long. The germline V gene encodes CDR1 SGHRS and CDR2 YFSETQ. V lost 1 base to trimming and J lost 4 bases; unmatched junction nucleotides: 1. This sample is part of a study of T-cell reconstitution after alpha-beta-depleted transplantation in children. Whole-study results and caveats: In some patients, recipient T cells and intrathymic progenitors surviving conditioning explained high day-60 diversity.

Unique molecular identifiers were incorporated into the prepared TCRbeta library. TCRdb reanalysed the PCR reads using MiXCR and keeps one entry per CDR3 protein. The sample holds around 580,000 distinct CDR3 sequences, 20% to 30% seen once. Source: PBMCs, taken before TCRalphabeta/CD19-depleted stem cell transplant. The source of this sequence is a boy under two years old with Wiskott-Aldrich syndrome, due to receive a stem cell transplant. V is TRBV5-1 and J is TRBJ2-5, with 10 bases matching TRBD1. CDR3 in DNA: TGCGCCAGCAGCTTGCGACAGGGGGCAGAGACCCAGTACTTC. Protein: CASSLRQGAETQYF.